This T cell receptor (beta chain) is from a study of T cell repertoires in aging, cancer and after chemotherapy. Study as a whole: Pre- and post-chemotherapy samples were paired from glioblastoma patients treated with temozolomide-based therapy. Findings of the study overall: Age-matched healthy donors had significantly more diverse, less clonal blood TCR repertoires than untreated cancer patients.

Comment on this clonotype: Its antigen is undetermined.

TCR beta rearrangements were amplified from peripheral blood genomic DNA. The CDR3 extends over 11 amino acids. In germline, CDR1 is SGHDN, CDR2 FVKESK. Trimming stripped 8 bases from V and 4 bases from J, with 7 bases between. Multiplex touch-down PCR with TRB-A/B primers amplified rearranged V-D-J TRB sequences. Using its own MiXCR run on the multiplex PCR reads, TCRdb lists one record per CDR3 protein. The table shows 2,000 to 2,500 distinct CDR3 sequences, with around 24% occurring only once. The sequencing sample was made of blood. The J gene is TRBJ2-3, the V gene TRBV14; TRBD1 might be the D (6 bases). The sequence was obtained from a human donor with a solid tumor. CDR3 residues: CASQGPDTQYF. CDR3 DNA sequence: TGTGCCAGCCAGGGGCCAGATACGCAGTATTTT.